This entry lists 2 T cell receptor beta chains sequenced from one sample in a study (dated by TCRdb to 2016 to 2018). The library was obtained by RT-PCR. This sample was sequenced with an Illumina MiSeq. The public reads were run again by TCRdb, first through fastp at Q25 and then through MiXCR, and only productive beta chains were kept. Each CDR3 protein appears once, grouped with its most common genes and DNA. The sample yields 650,000 to 800,000 distinct CDR3 sequences; around 14% were counted once. The top ten clonotypes cover 3.6% of the sample. The sample comprised memory CD4+ T cells from blood. The receptors come from a female donor in good health, serving as a healthy control.

This clonotype was picked up many times. The rearrangement links TRBV5-1 to TRBJ1-5; no firm D call. Germline V gene data show CDR1 as SGHRS and CDR2 as YFSETQ. This CDR3 is 13 amino acids long. V was cut by 0 bases and J by 4 bases, with 5 bases left in between. The CDR3 is CASSLGENQPQHF. The CDR3 region has the DNA TGCGCCAGCAGCTTGGGGGAGAATCAGCCCCAGCATTTT. Together with reference TRBV5-1 and TRBJ1-5, the CDR3 gives the full variable domain: KAGVTQTPRYLIKTRGQQVTLSCSPISGHRSVSWYQQTPGQGLQFLFEYFSETQRNKGNFPGRFSGRQFSNSRSEMNVSTLELGDSALYLCASSLGENQPQHFGDGTRLSIL.

This clonotype was recorded many times. CDR3 residues: CASSLGGSGQETQYF. The CDR3 nucleotides are TGTGCCAGCAGCTTAGGTGGTAGCGGGCAAGAGACCCAGTACTTC. The chain uses TRBV7-2 and TRBJ2-5; 7 bases align to TRBD2. CDR3 length: 15 amino acids. Germline CDR1 reads SGHTA; CDR2 reads FQGNSA. The J segment lost 2 bases and the V segment lost 1 base, leaving 4 bases of the junction unmatched.